This T cell receptor (beta chain) emerged from a study of shared clonotypes between healthy human individuals (dated by TCRdb to 2020 to 2021). Describing the broader study: The cohort included a few men and a couple of women between 18 and 49 years of age. Libraries were prepared and TCR repertoires were sequenced by different laboratories using diverse techniques, in order to increase sequencing depth and limit assay-specific biases. To estimate repertoire size and how much clonotype sharing occurs between individuals, the study deeply sequenced the blood TCR repertoires of five healthy adults. Each donor's leukapheresis produced roughly between roughly 0.9 and 9 billion PBMCs.

What the research found in general, with its limitations: Based on pairwise subsampling, the degree of clonotype sharing among donors was expected to be affected by sequencing depth. Sampling was restricted to blood, and TCR repertoires in tissue are likely to differ from TCR repertoires in blood. The small number of donors limited the genetic and exposure-history diversity represented.

CDR1 SGHTA and CDR2 FQGNSA are derived from the germline V gene. Compared with germline, V lacks 0 bases and J lacks 6 bases; bases without a gene match: 5. The CDR3 measures 14 amino acids from cysteine to phenylalanine. The entry retains the CDR3 DNA only, 42 bases that are in frame from base 1. Healthy HIV-negative adults with no recently reported acute infections or vaccinations were included as donors. Every donor was a Caucasian adult residing in Nashville, Tennessee, USA. For unsorted samples, some 90 million PBMCs were counted and genomic DNA was extracted with the QIAamp DNA Blood Mini kit. Blood was obtained by leukapheresis, after which PBMCs were separated by Ficoll-Histopaque density gradient centrifugation and cryopreserved in liquid nitrogen vapor phase. Using the deep immunoSEQ assay, multiplex PCR amplified TCR CDR3 regions from genomic DNA. For each cell subset, the extracted genomic DNA was distributed evenly across all wells of several immunoSEQ 96-well plates, and each plate served as one replicate. Each replicate PCR for unsorted PBMC received about 0.3 ug genomic DNA, equal to about 30,000 T cell genomes. Ten immunoSEQ deep assay plates were used to sequence unsorted PBMC genomic DNA. Purified libraries were quantified with a Qubit 3.0 fluorometer, sized on a Bioanalyzer 2100, and re-quantified with the KAPA Library Quantification kit. Every immunoSEQ 96-well plate was sequenced on a dedicated single-read 150-cycle Illumina NextSeq 550 flow cell. The paper's data handling went like this. Because the immunoSEQ output held only junctional sequences and lacked quality scores, the filtering could not match the filtering applied to full-length reads. To assign V/J genes and CDR3, sequences were annotated against IMGT germline references using PyIR, a Python wrapper for IgBLAST v1.9. Reads were removed for weak V/J assignments (E-value above 1e-6), missing CDR3, stop codons, out-of-frame junctions, or ambiguous translated residues. V3J clonotypes were defined by identical inferred V gene, J gene, and CDR3 amino acid sequence. Percentage overlap between repertoires was computed as shared unique clonotypes divided by the size of the smaller repertoire. Three approaches were used to assess repertoire richness: RTK rarefaction, the Chao1 estimator, and Recon v2.1 estimates of unobserved clonotypes. The table comes from immuneACCESS by way of TCRdb, which keeps in-frame sequences with V and J called. Part of the clones is missing from these tables; in studies checked, under half for an unresolved V gene and the rest for unknown reasons. D and trimming come from the DNA, and the V and J calls and clone size come from that table. This sample is represented by about 490,000 clones; about 82% of them were singletons. The top ten clonotypes cover roughly 13% of the sample.

This clone showed up just a few times. The antigen it recognizes is unknown. Base qualities are not recorded, but no much larger clone differs from it by a single base. The chain was built from TRBV7-2 and TRBJ2-7; the central 7 bases match TRBD2. The clonotype was recovered from a woman aged 40-49 years in good health. Some clones in this sample may be carry-over from other donors' samples. Sequencing used PBMCs. The bases are TGTGCCAGCAGCTTAGCCCGGGGGGAGGGCGAGCAGTACTTC. Translation gives CASSLARGEGEQYF.